What follows are 18 T cell receptor beta chains derived from one specimen sequenced in a study of blood T cell repertoires in COVID-19 (TCRdb year 2020). Receptors were amplified or captured by the immunoSEQ multiplex PCR assay. In its TCRdb copy, this immuneACCESS table keeps in-frame sequences only and misses some clones. Where compared with another copy, unresolved V genes explain less than half of these, and the others have no known cause. The sample yields 200,000 to 300,000 clones; over 75% were counted once. The biggest ten clones account for over 2% of the sample. The sequenced sample was peripheral blood. The receptors derive from a woman aged 45-59 years with acute or convalescent COVID-19.

The gene calls are TRBV23-1 and TRBJ1-2; TRBD1 is a possible D gene (6 bases). TRBV23-1 is reported as an ORF; its role is uncertain. This CDR3 has 13 residues. V gave up 11 bases and J gave up 2 bases, with 15 bases separating them. CDR3: CARAGTQNYGYTF. The CDR3 DNA reads as TGCGCCCGGGCCGGGACACAGAACTATGGCTACACCTTC.

This clone was recorded only once. This chain connects TRBV19 to TRBJ2-5; D is perhaps TRBD2 (6 bases). V was shortened by 3 bases and J by 0 bases, with 8 bases between the two germline ends. In germline, CDR1 is LNHDA, CDR2 SQIVND (reference sequence). This CDR3 is 14 amino acids long. CDR3 residues: CASSMGDYQETQYF. The CDR3 bases are TGTGCCAGTAGTATGGGGGACTACCAAGAGACCCAGTACTTC.

The chain employs TRBV20-1 and TRBJ1-5; D remains unclear. Trimming stripped 7 bases from V and 4 bases from J, with 5 bases between. Germline CDR1 and CDR2: DFQATT and SNEGSKA (reference sequence). This CDR3 is 10 amino acids long. This CDR3 is CSVENQPQHF. For the CDR3, the DNA is TGCAGTGTTGAGAATCAGCCCCAGCATTTT.

The chain has TRBV7-3 and TRBJ2-3, with 8 bases aligning to TRBD2. V was pared by 0 bases and J by 4 bases, with 3 bases of the junction left unmatched. Germline V gene lookup returns CDR1 SGHTA and CDR2 FQGTGA. The CDR3 loop spans 15 amino acids. CDR3 DNA: TGTGCCAGCAGCTTAACTGGGACTAGTCCAGATACGCAGTATTTT. Its translation is CASSLTGTSPDTQYF. Supplemented by reference TRBV7-3 and TRBJ2-3, the full variable domain reads GAGVSQTPSNKVTEKGKYVELRCDPISGHTALYWYRQSLGQGPEFLIYFQGTGAADDSGLPNDRFFAVRPEGSVSTLKIQRTERGDSAVYLCASSLTGTSPDTQYFGPGTRLTVL.

The chain is built from TRBV25-1 and TRBJ1-6; 12 bases fit TRBD1. J lost 9 bases, V lost 5 bases, and 14 bases had no gene match. Germline CDR1 reads MGHDK; CDR2 reads SYGVNS. The CDR3 consists of 18 residues. The CDR3, as DNA: TGTGCCAGCAGTTACCTAAACTCGGGACAGGGGGCTCCTTCACCCCTCCACTTT. It codes for CASSYLNSGQGAPSPLHF.

V is TRBV12-5 and J is TRBJ2-5, with D possibly TRBD1 on 5 matching bases. V dropped 6 bases and J dropped 2 bases, with 22 bases sitting between them. CDR3 size: 17 residues. Per germline, CDR1 LGHNT and CDR2 FRNRAP. The CDR3 region is CASGLTSAGLVQETQYF. The CDR3 DNA follows: TGTGCTAGTGGACTCACATCCGCAGGGCTCGTACAAGAGACCCAGTACTTC.

This sequence joins TRBV21-1 and TRBJ2-2; TRBD2 is the table's D call, not checked against the DNA. TRBV21-1 is a pseudogene. CDR3 length: 16 residues. In nucleotides, the CDR3 is TGTGCCAGCAGCCTGGTAGCTAGCGGAGACACCGGGGAGCTGTTTTTT. Protein sequence: CASSLVASGDTGELFF.

J is TRBJ1-1 and V is TRBV5-1; 9 positions agree with TRBD1. The V gene's germline CDR1 is SGHRS and CDR2 YFSETQ. The CDR3 runs to 17 residues. Trimming cost V 0 bases and J 5 bases; bases outside gene matches: 11. The CDR3 DNA reads as TGCGCCAGCAGCTTGGCACGCGGACAGGGGACGAAGACTGAAGCTTTCTTT. Its protein product is CASSLARGQGTKTEAFF.

The rearrangement links TRBV20-1 to TRBJ1-4; D gene ambiguous. The V end lost 3 bases, the J end lost 6 bases, and 14 bases lay between the germline ends. CDR1 and CDR2 (germline): DFQATT, SNEGSKA (reference sequence). The CDR3 consists of 14 residues. The CDR3 DNA reads as TGCAGTGCTAGTGCCGGCCGGGGAGATGAAAAACTGTTTTTT. Translated: CSASAGRGDEKLFF.

The CDR3 coding sequence is TGCGCCAGCAGCGTGGGGACTAGCGGGAGTCTGGGTGAGCAGTACTTC. Its protein product is CASSVGTSGSLGEQYF. This chain uses TRBV5-1 with TRBJ2-7; 14 bases agree with TRBD2. Germline CDR1 reads SGHRS; CDR2 reads YFSETQ. The V gene end was trimmed by 4 bases and the J gene end by 7 bases; junction bases not matched to a gene: 10. There are 16 residues in the CDR3.

The rearrangement links TRBV12-3 or TRBV12-4 to TRBJ1-2; D gene uncertain. V lost 1 base, J lost 8 bases, and 8 bases lay in between. This CDR3 contains 12 residues. The CDR3 region is CASSLGGFGYTF. The CDR3 DNA follows: TGTGCCAGCAGTTTAGGAGGGTTCGGCTACACCTTC.

The chain combines TRBV6-2 or TRBV6-3 with TRBJ2-5; 9 nucleotides align to TRBD1. This CDR3 is 15 amino acids long. V was clipped by 6 bases and J by 4 bases; unmatched bases: 9. Germline CDR1 reads MNHEY; CDR2 reads SVGEGT. The CDR3 spells CASSLDRGFGETQYF. The CDR3 nucleotides read TGTGCCAGCAGCCTGGACAGGGGATTCGGAGAGACCCAGTACTTC.

The J gene is TRBJ2-1, the V gene TRBV28, with 11 bases lining up with TRBD1. With V trimmed by 5 bases and J by 9 bases, 6 bases remained unmatched. The CDR3 contains 14 residues. From germline, CDR1 is MDHEN and CDR2 SYDVKM. In DNA, the CDR3 is TGTGCCAGCAGTCAAGGGACAGGGGGTTCTGAGCAGTTCTTC. Its protein product is CASSQGTGGSEQFF.

The chain recombines TRBV7-2 with TRBJ2-5; 8 nucleotides align to TRBD1. With V trimmed by 5 bases and J by 2 bases, 10 bases remained unmatched. The CDR3 totals 16 residues. CDR1 is SGHTA, CDR2 FQGNSA, per germline. CDR3 residues: CASSTRGPRGQETQYF. CDR3 nucleotide sequence: TGTGCCAGCAGCACCAGGGGGCCTCGGGGACAAGAGACCCAGTACTTC.

The DNA of the CDR3 is TGTGCCAGCTCAGCAGGGTCGGATGAAGCTTTCTTT. This gives the protein CASSAGSDEAFF. The rearrangement links TRBV18 to TRBJ1-1; a weak D match, TRBD1 (5 bases). Germline V gene sequence: CDR1 KGHSH, CDR2 LQKENI. The CDR3 is made up of 12 amino acids. With 5 bases removed from V and 7 bases from J, the gap between germline ends came to 11 bases. Complete variable domain (other parts from reference TRBV18 and TRBJ1-1): NAGVMQNPRHLVRRRGQEARLRCSPMKGHSHVYWYRQLPEEGLKFMVYLQKENIIDESGMPKERFSAEFPKEGPSILRIQQVVRGDSAAYFCASSAGSDEAFFGQGTRLTVV.

The rearrangement uses TRBV28 and TRBJ1-6; D is unresolved. Germline-derived CDR1 and CDR2 are MDHEN and SYDVKM. This CDR3 is built from 14 residues. V gave up 3 bases and J gave up 11 bases, with 14 bases separating them. The CDR3 region has the DNA TGTGCCAGCAGTTTCATGACCTTCGGGGCACCCCTCCACTTT. Amino acid sequence: CASSFMTFGAPLHF.

This chain connects TRBV5-1 to TRBJ1-1; D remains ambiguous. The CDR3 consists of 13 residues. Germline V gene lookup returns CDR1 SGHRS and CDR2 YFSETQ. V lost 0 bases to trimming and J lost 3 bases, with 6 bases between them. CDR3 sequence reads: CASSLGLDTEAFF. CDR3 DNA: TGCGCCAGCAGCTTGGGACTCGACACTGAAGCTTTCTTT.

This clone was seen more than once but under ten times. CDR3 DNA sequence: TGTGCCAGCAGTTACTCGACAGGGGGAGGTGAAGCTTTCTTT. Amino acid sequence: CASSYSTGGGEAFF. The gene calls are TRBV6-5 and TRBJ1-1, with 9 bases aligning to TRBD1. V shed 0 bases, J shed 7 bases, and the junction held 3 bases outside the gene matches. The CDR3 has 14 amino acids. Looked up from germline, CDR1 is MNHEY and CDR2 is SVGAGI.